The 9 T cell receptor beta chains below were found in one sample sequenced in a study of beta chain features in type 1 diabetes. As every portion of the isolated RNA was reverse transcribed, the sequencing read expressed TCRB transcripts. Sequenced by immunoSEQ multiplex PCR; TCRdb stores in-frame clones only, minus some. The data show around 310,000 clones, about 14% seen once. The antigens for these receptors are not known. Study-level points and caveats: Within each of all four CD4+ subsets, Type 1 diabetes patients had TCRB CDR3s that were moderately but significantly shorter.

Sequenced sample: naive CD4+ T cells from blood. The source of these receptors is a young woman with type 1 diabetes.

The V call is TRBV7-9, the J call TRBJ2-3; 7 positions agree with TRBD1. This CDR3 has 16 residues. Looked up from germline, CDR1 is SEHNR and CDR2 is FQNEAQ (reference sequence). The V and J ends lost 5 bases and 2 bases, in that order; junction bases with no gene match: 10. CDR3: CASSQPGQLITDTQYF. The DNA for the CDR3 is TGTGCCAGCAGCCAACCGGGACAGTTGATCACAGATACGCAGTATTTT.

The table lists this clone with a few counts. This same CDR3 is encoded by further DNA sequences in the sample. CDR3 in amino acids: CSVGQRMNTEAFF. In nucleotides, the CDR3 is TGCAGCGTCGGACAGAGAATGAACACTGAAGCTTTCTTT. This chain links TRBV29-1 with TRBJ1-1; D possibly corresponds to TRBD1 (6 bases). In germline, CDR1 is SQVTM, CDR2 ANQGSEA. V lost 6 bases and J 0 bases, leaving 11 bases between the germline ends. This CDR3 region has 13 residues.

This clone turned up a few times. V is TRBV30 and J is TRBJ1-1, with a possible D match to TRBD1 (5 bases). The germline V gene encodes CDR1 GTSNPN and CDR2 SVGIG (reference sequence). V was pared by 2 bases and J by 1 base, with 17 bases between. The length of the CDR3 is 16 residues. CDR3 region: CAWSLWGAVRNTEAFF. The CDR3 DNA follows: TGTGCCTGGAGTCTCTGGGGCGCGGTCCGGAACACTGAAGCTTTCTTT.

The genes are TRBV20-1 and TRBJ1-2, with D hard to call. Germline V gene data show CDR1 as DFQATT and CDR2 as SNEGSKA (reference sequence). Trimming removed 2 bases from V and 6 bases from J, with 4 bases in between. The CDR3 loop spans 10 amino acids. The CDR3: CSARQDGYTF. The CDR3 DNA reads TGCAGTGCTAGACAGGATGGCTACACCTTC.

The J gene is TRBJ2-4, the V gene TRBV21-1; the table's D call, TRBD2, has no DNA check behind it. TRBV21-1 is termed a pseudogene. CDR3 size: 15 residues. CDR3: CASSTLGLDKNIQYF. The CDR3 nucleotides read TGTGCCAGCAGCACCTTGGGACTAGATAAAAACATTCAGTACTTC.

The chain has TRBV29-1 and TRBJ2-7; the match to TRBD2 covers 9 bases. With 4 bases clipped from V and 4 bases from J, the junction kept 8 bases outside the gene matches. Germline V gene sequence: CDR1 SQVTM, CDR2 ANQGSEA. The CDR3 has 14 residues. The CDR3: CSVVPLAGSYEQYF. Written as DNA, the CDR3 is TGCAGCGTTGTTCCACTAGCGGGCTCATACGAGCAGTACTTC.

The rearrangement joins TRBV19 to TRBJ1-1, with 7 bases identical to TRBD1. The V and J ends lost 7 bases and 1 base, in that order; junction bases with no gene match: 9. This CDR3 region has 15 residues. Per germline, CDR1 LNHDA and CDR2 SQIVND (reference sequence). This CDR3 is CASMSMGQPNTEAFF. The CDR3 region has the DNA TGTGCCAGTATGAGTATGGGACAGCCGAACACTGAAGCTTTCTTT.

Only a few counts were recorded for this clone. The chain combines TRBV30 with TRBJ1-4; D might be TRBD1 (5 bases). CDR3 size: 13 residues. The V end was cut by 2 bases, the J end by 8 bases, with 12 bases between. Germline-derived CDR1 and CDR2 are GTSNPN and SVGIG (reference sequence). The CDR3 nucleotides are TGTGCCTGGAGTCCCTTGGGGGGGGAAAAACTGTTTTTT. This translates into CAWSPLGGEKLFF.

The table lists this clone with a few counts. The CDR3 DNA is TGTGCCACTAGGAGTAGTAATGAAAAACTGTTTTTT. This gives the protein CATRSSNEKLFF. The V and J genes are TRBV15 and TRBJ1-4; D is uncertain. Germline V gene sequence: CDR1 LNHNV, CDR2 YYDKDF (reference sequence). V was pared by 9 bases and J by 4 bases, with 9 bases between. The CDR3 has 12 amino acids.